This entry features one T cell receptor (beta chain) sequence. The sample originates from a study of blood T cell repertoires in COVID-19. Germline V gene sequence: CDR1 MNHEY, CDR2 SVGAGI. Trimming pared 5 bases from V and 2 bases from J, leaving 13 bases between. This CDR3 spans 14 amino acids. Sequenced by immunoSEQ multiplex PCR; TCRdb stores in-frame clones only, minus some. The table has fewer than 250,000 clones, around 81% seen once. This chain connects TRBV6-5 to TRBJ2-7; no definite D call. The clonotype comes from a man in his 60s with COVID-19, enrolled during active disease. The sequenced sample consisted of peripheral blood. DNA of the CDR3: TGTGCCAGCAGTCCTGGAGTACTCCCCTACGAGCAGTACTTC. It encodes CASSPGVLPYEQYF.